This entry lists 32 T cell receptor beta chains sequenced from one sample in a study of blood T cell repertoires in COVID-19 (dated by TCRdb to 2020 to 2021). The library was prepared using the immunoSEQ multiplex PCR assay. This immuneACCESS table, as held by TCRdb, lists in-frame sequences with V and J called but not all clones. Of the missing ones, under half trace to an unresolved V gene in checked studies; the others have no known cause. The sample table records 250,000 to 300,000 clones; nearly 90% of these occur just once. Jointly, the top ten make up around 0.78% of the sample. The sequencing sample was made of peripheral blood. The receptors derive from a young woman with acute or convalescent COVID-19.

This rearrangement joins TRBV7-2 to TRBJ2-7; perhaps TRBD1 as D (6 bases). Germline CDR1 reads SGHTA; CDR2 reads FQGNSA. V lost 0 bases, J lost 1 base, and 7 bases lay in between. This CDR3 comprises 14 residues. The CDR3 DNA is TGTGCCAGCAGCTTAGCGGACAGATCCTACGAGCAGTACTTC. Its protein product is CASSLADRSYEQYF.

This chain connects TRBV12-3 or TRBV12-4 to TRBJ2-3; D is perhaps TRBD2 (5 bases). The V and J ends lost 5 bases and 10 bases respectively, with 13 bases between them. CDR3 length: 12 amino acids. The CDR3, as DNA: TGTGCCAGCAGTCCCGGGTCGAGGGCGCAGTATTTT. This encodes CASSPGSRAQYF.

The chain employs TRBV5-1 and TRBJ2-3, with D tentatively TRBD1 (5 bases). CDR1 and CDR2 from the germline V gene are SGHRS and YFSETQ. Between the trimmed V and J ends, which lost 4 bases and 0 bases, there was a span of 6 bases. This CDR3 has 13 amino acids. CDR3 DNA sequence: TGCGCCAGCAGCGCAGGGAGCACAGATACGCAGTATTTT. Encoded protein: CASSAGSTDTQYF.

The CDR3 region has the DNA TGCGCCAGCAGCTCTGGACTAGCACCGAGCTCCTACAATGAGCAGTTCTTC. The encoded protein is CASSSGLAPSSYNEQFF. The chain has TRBV5-1 and TRBJ2-1, with 8 bases that match TRBD2. The CDR3 has 17 amino acids. The germline V gene has CDR1 SGHRS and CDR2 YFSETQ. The trim removed 3 bases at V and 0 bases at J, leaving 8 bases unmatched. Complete variable domain (other parts from reference TRBV5-1 and TRBJ2-1): KAGVTQTPRYLIKTRGQQVTLSCSPISGHRSVSWYQQTPGQGLQFLFEYFSETQRNKGNFPGRFSGRQFSNSRSEMNVSTLELGDSALYLCASSSGLAPSSYNEQFFGPGTRLTVL.

V gene TRBV29-1 combines with J gene TRBJ2-7; D is uncertain. The CDR3 is 10 amino acids. Germline lookup yields CDR1 SQVTM and CDR2 ANQGSEA. The V and J ends lost 2 bases and 6 bases respectively, with 5 bases between them. The CDR3 bases are TGCAGCGTTGAAAACAGCGAGCAGTACTTC. It codes for CSVENSEQYF.

The chain carries TRBV7-2 and TRBJ2-5, with unresolved D. Germline CDR1 is SGHTA and CDR2 is FQGNSA. Trimming shortened V by 3 bases and J by 5 bases, and 13 bases separated the two germline ends. CDR3 length: 14 residues. CDR3 sequence (DNA): TGTGCCAGCAGCTTTGCCCTCCGCAGGGAGACCCAGTACTTC. Translating it yields CASSFALRRETQYF.

The rearrangement links TRBV12-3 or TRBV12-4 to TRBJ2-5; perhaps TRBD1 as D (6 bases). With 5 bases removed from V and 5 bases from J, the gap between germline ends came to 12 bases. CDR3 size: 13 residues. CDR3 DNA sequence: TGTGCCAGCAGTGTTAACAGGGTGGAGACCCAGTACTTC. Amino acids: CASSVNRVETQYF.

This chain's CDR3 is CASNRRASGVSGELFF. The CDR3 bases are TGTGCCAGTAACCGGCGGGCTAGCGGAGTCTCCGGGGAGCTGTTTTTT. The chain links TRBV19 to TRBJ2-2; 7 bases are a match to TRBD2. Germline V CDR1 and CDR2: LNHDA, SQIVND (reference sequence). The CDR3 runs to 16 residues. Unmatched junction bases numbered 14, after V lost 7 bases and J lost 6 bases. Full variable domain (rest looked up from reference TRBV19 and TRBJ2-2): DGGITQSPKYLFRKEGQNVTLSCEQNLNHDAMYWYRQDPGQGLRLIYYSQIVNDFQKGDIAEGYSVSREKKESFPLTVTSAQKNPTAFYLCASNRRASGVSGELFFGEGSRLTVL.

The V call is TRBV25-1, the J call TRBJ2-5, with TRBD1 as a possible D gene (6 bases). The germline V and J ends were trimmed by 6 bases and 1 base, with 12 bases remaining between them. The CDR3 length is 14 residues. Germline V gene lookup returns CDR1 MGHDK and CDR2 SYGVNS. Here the CDR3 reads CASRPTGTQETQYF. The CDR3 DNA sequence: TGTGCCAGCAGGCCCACAGGGACCCAAGAGACCCAGTACTTC. The full variable domain, with the rest looked up from reference TRBV25-1 and TRBJ2-5, is EADIYQTPRYLVIGTGKKITLECSQTMGHDKMYWYQQDPGMELHLIHYSYGVNSTEKGDLSSESTVSRIRTEHFPLTLESARPSHTSQYLCASRPTGTQETQYFGPGTRLLVL.

This clone was counted a single time. The gene calls are TRBV15 and TRBJ1-1, with D perhaps TRBD1 (6 bases). This CDR3 region has 14 residues. V dropped 5 bases and J dropped 3 bases, with 13 bases sitting between them. Per germline, CDR1 LNHNV and CDR2 YYDKDF (reference sequence). Written as DNA, the CDR3 is TGTGCCACCAGCGAAGGACAGATCTACACTGAAGCTTTCTTT. Translating it yields CATSEGQIYTEAFF.

Only one count was recorded for this clone. The chain employs TRBV29-1 and TRBJ2-3; the D gene is possibly TRBD1 (5 bases). The ends were cut back, 8 bases at V and 8 bases at J, with 14 bases in the middle. Germline-derived CDR1 and CDR2 are SQVTM and ANQGSEA. The CDR3 length is 11 residues. The CDR3 spells CSYYERGTQYF. The CDR3 DNA reads as TGCAGCTACTACGAAAGGGGTACGCAGTATTTT.

CDR3 protein: CASSLPSAYSSYNEQFF. CDR3 sequence (DNA): TGTGCCAGCAGCTTACCTAGCGCCTATAGCTCCTACAATGAGCAGTTCTTC. The rearrangement joins TRBV5-8 to TRBJ2-1, with D possibly matching TRBD2 (6 bases). Looked up from germline, CDR1 is SGHTS and CDR2 is YDEGEE. This CDR3 has 17 residues. V dropped 2 bases and J dropped 0 bases, with 15 bases sitting between them.

V gene TRBV6-6 combines with J gene TRBJ2-7, with 7 bases that match TRBD2. The CDR3 extends over 12 amino acids. With 5 bases clipped from V and 2 bases from J, the junction kept 0 bases outside the gene matches. The germline V gene has CDR1 MNHNY and CDR2 SVGAGI (reference sequence). The CDR3 coding sequence is TGTGCCAGCAGTAGCGGGACCTACGAGCAGTACTTC. It codes for CASSSGTYEQYF.

The chain couples TRBV19 to TRBJ2-1, with D possibly matching TRBD2 (5 bases). V dropped 5 bases and J dropped 5 bases, with 10 bases sitting between them. This CDR3 has 13 residues. Per the germline V gene, CDR1 is LNHDA and CDR2 is SQIVND (reference sequence). CDR3 amino acids: CASSPDLHNEQFF. CDR3 coding DNA: TGTGCCAGTAGTCCGGACTTACACAATGAGCAGTTCTTC.

The chain uses TRBV15 and TRBJ2-1; 9 bases are shared with TRBD2. The CDR3 sequence is 19 residues long. Germline V gene lookup returns CDR1 LNHNV and CDR2 YYDKDF (reference sequence). V lost 0 bases, J lost 5 bases, and 14 bases stayed unmatched. For the CDR3, the DNA is TGTGCCACCAGCAGAGATCCCCCAGGACTAGCGCCAGCGGACAATGAGCAGTTCTTC. It specifies CATSRDPPGLAPADNEQFF.

The chain combines TRBV5-1 with TRBJ1-2; the D is unclear. Trimming cost V 4 bases and J 6 bases, with 19 bases left between them. This CDR3 is 15 amino acids long. Germline V gene sequence: CDR1 SGHRS, CDR2 YFSETQ. The CDR3 region is CASSVLFSPGDGYTF. The CDR3 DNA reads TGCGCCAGCAGCGTACTTTTTTCTCCGGGAGATGGCTACACCTTC.

The J gene is TRBJ1-2, the V gene TRBV6-1; no clear D. V gave up 3 bases and J gave up 0 bases, with 17 bases separating them. The CDR3 consists of 17 residues. Germline CDR1 and CDR2: MNHNS and SASEGT. The DNA of the CDR3 is TGTGCCAGCAGTGACGCCCGGCGGGGATTCACTAACTATGGCTACACCTTC. Translated, it gives CASSDARRGFTNYGYTF.

This clone was observed a few times. The chain is built from TRBV6-5 and TRBJ1-1; TRBD1 is a possible D gene (5 bases). Germline V gene sequence: CDR1 MNHEY, CDR2 SVGAGI. Deletions cut 5 bases from V and 6 bases from J, with 19 bases between. The CDR3 totals 15 residues. For the CDR3, the DNA is TGTGCCAGCAGTCCCTTATCGGGGGGAAAAGCTGAAGCTTTCTTT. Its protein is CASSPLSGGKAEAFF.

The J gene is TRBJ1-2, the V gene TRBV30; perhaps TRBD1 as D (6 bases). The CDR3 sequence is 14 residues long. Germline CDR1 and CDR2: GTSNPN and SVGIG (reference sequence). Trimming shortened V by 0 bases and J by 5 bases, and 13 bases separated the two germline ends. The CDR3, as DNA: TGTGCCTGGAGTGTGGGACATGGGTCGTATGGCTACACCTTC. This codes for CAWSVGHGSYGYTF. The variable domain in full, with the rest retrieved from reference TRBV30 and TRBJ1-2, is SQTIHQWPATLVQPVGSPLSLECTVEGTSNPNLYWYRQAAGRGLQLLFYSVGIGQISSEVPQNLSASRPQDRQFILSSKKLLLSDSGFYLCAWSVGHGSYGYTFGSGTRLTVV.

The V call is TRBV9, the J call TRBJ1-6, with a weak D call TRBD1 (6 bases). Germline V gene sequence: CDR1 SGDLS, CDR2 YYNGEE. Trimming pared 1 base from V and 7 bases from J, leaving 18 bases between. There are 17 residues in the CDR3. CDR3 amino acids: CASSVTGDNRGNSPLHF. In DNA, the CDR3 is TGTGCCAGCAGCGTAACTGGGGACAATCGGGGAAATTCACCCCTCCACTTT.

The CDR3 sequence: CASSYLRTGPPFTF. The CDR3, as DNA: TGTGCCAGCAGTTACTTGAGGACAGGTCCGCCGTTCACCTTC. The chain recombines TRBV6-5 with TRBJ1-2; 7 bases map to TRBD1. Germline V gene lookup returns CDR1 MNHEY and CDR2 SVGAGI. The junction had 12 bases not matched to a gene; V was cut back by 1 base and J by 13 bases. The CDR3 consists of 14 residues.

The chain joins TRBV5-1 to TRBJ1-3; 7 nucleotides line up with TRBD1. Germline CDR1 reads SGHRS; CDR2 reads YFSETQ. The length of the CDR3 is 15 residues. Germline trimming cut 0 bases from V and 4 bases from J; bases unmatched to any gene: 4. Here the CDR3 DNA reads TGCGCCAGCAGCTTGGCCCCGACAGGGGGAAACACCATATATTTT. This codes for CASSLAPTGGNTIYF.

This chain links TRBV27 with TRBJ2-1; D perhaps matches TRBD2 (6 bases). V was pared by 2 bases and J by 5 bases, with 16 bases between. Germline V gene lookup returns CDR1 MNHEY and CDR2 SMNVEV (reference sequence). The CDR3 extends over 16 amino acids. The CDR3 spells CASSLIGLATNNEQFF. CDR3 coding DNA: TGTGCCAGCAGTTTAATCGGGCTAGCGACCAACAATGAGCAGTTCTTC.

The J gene is TRBJ2-3, the V gene TRBV11-2; 7 bases are shared with TRBD1. The V segment lost 0 bases and the J segment 1 base; nucleotides outside the gene matches: 4. The CDR3 length is 16 residues. Germline CDR1 SGHAT, CDR2 FQNNGV. CDR3 sequence (DNA): TGTGCCAGCAGCTTAGATGGCGACAGGGGCACAGATACGCAGTATTTT. Encoded protein: CASSLDGDRGTDTQYF.

This chain joins TRBV27 and TRBJ2-5, with D possibly matching TRBD2 (7 bases). Germline CDR1 MNHEY, CDR2 SMNVEV (reference sequence). The CDR3 has 16 amino acids. The ends were cut back, 9 bases at V and 4 bases at J, with 24 bases in the middle. The CDR3 DNA is TGTGCCAGTCCAACATTCCTTTTAGGGGGGGGAGAGACCCAGTACTTC. Protein product: CASPTFLLGGGETQYF.

The V call is TRBV30, the J call TRBJ1-6; 9 bases map to TRBD1. CDR3 size: 15 residues. In germline, CDR1 is GTSNPN, CDR2 SVGIG (reference sequence). Trimming at V came to 2 bases and at J to 7 bases, leaving 6 bases not matched to a gene. This CDR3 reads CAWSITGGRNSPLHF. CDR3 nucleotides: TGTGCCTGGAGTATAACAGGGGGCCGGAATTCACCCCTCCACTTT.

This rearrangement joins TRBV5-1 to TRBJ2-7, with 7 bases matching TRBD1. V lost 0 bases and J lost 5; bases outside the gene matches: 5. Looked up from germline, CDR1 is SGHRS and CDR2 is YFSETQ. The CDR3 sequence is 14 residues long. CDR3 sequence (DNA): TGCGCCAGCAGCTTGGGACAGGGTAGAGACGAGCAGTACTTC. It translates to CASSLGQGRDEQYF.

This clone was picked up a small number of times. This chain connects TRBV11-2 to TRBJ2-7, with 14 bases fitting TRBD2. CDR1 and CDR2 from the germline V gene are SGHAT and FQNNGV. V trimming: 2 bases; J trimming: 2 bases; junction bases outside the gene matches: 2. The CDR3 totals 16 residues. As DNA, the CDR3 is TGTGCCAGCAGCTTATTGGGACTAGCGGGAGCCTACGAGCAGTACTTC. This translates into CASSLLGLAGAYEQYF.

The chain couples TRBV13 to TRBJ2-7; perhaps TRBD1 as D (6 bases). The CDR3 consists of 15 residues. Germline assignment: CDR1 PRHDT and CDR2 FYEKMQ (reference sequence). V was clipped by 6 bases and J by 6 bases, with 21 bases between them. CDR3 in amino acids: CASSRRGTLGIEQYF. The CDR3 nucleotides read TGTGCCAGCAGTAGAAGGGGGACACTGGGTATCGAGCAGTACTTC.

The rearrangement links TRBV19 to TRBJ2-5, with a tentative D call TRBD1 (5 bases). CDR1 is LNHDA and CDR2 is SQIVND in the germline V gene (reference sequence). The CDR3 has 15 residues. Trimming removed 4 bases at V and 5 bases at J, with 17 bases between. CDR3 coding DNA: TGTGCCAGTAGTACAGCCTGGACACGGATGGAGACCCAGTACTTC. This sequence encodes CASSTAWTRMETQYF. The complete variable domain, with remaining parts taken from reference TRBV19 and TRBJ2-5, reads DGGITQSPKYLFRKEGQNVTLSCEQNLNHDAMYWYRQDPGQGLRLIYYSQIVNDFQKGDIAEGYSVSREKKESFPLTVTSAQKNPTAFYLCASSTAWTRMETQYFGPGTRLLVL.

This clone was observed a handful of times. In nucleotides, the CDR3 is TGTGCCAGCAGCCCGTCAGGGGCTAGCGGATATCAAGAGACCCAGTACTTC. Its translation: CASSPSGASGYQETQYF. The V call is TRBV3-1 (or the pseudogene TRBV3-2), the J call TRBJ2-5; tentative D call: TRBD2 (7 bases). Germline CDR1 LGHDT, CDR2 YNNKEL (reference sequence). This CDR3 comprises 17 residues. Trimming took off 4 bases at V and 2 bases at J, with 20 bases between the two ends.

This clone was detected once. The chain recombines TRBV5-4 with TRBJ1-4; tentatively, D is TRBD1 (6 bases). This CDR3 is 14 amino acids long. Trimming left V 6 bases short and J 4 bases short, with 13 bases between. Looked up from germline, CDR1 is SGHNT and CDR2 is YYREEE (reference sequence). The CDR3 reads CASTLDRNNEKLFF. The CDR3 DNA is TGTGCCAGCACCCTGGACAGAAATAATGAAAAACTGTTTTTT.